The present T cell receptor (beta chain) was sequenced within a study of blood T cell repertoires in COVID-19. On the study more broadly: COVID-19 samples, acute and convalescent, were from the United States, Italy and Spain.

The V gene's germline CDR1 is SEHNR and CDR2 FQNEAQ (reference sequence). V shed 4 bases and J 6 bases; nucleotides not matched to a gene: 6. The CDR3 is made up of 15 amino acids. The repertoire was sequenced with immunoSEQ multiplex PCR; TCRdb's copy has only in-frame clones and lacks some. Among 76,000 or so clones, 86% were seen once, and the ten largest hold about a sixth. Sequences were obtained from peripheral blood. This TCR derives from a man older than 75 in a cohort sampled during active COVID-19. V is TRBV7-9 and J is TRBJ1-2, with 12 positions matching TRBD1. CDR3 region: CASSSGTGGNHGYTF. CDR3 in DNA: TGTGCCAGCAGCTCTGGGACAGGGGGCAATCATGGCTACACCTTC.